These 10 T cell receptor beta chains were all obtained from the same sample, sequenced in a study of T cells after yellow fever vaccination. TCRdb analysed the 5' RACE reads with MiXCR anew, one entry per CDR3 protein. The sample yields some 300,000 distinct CDR3 sequences, 3.6% seen once. The source was PBMCs, collected on the day of the yellow fever booster vaccination. These receptors came from a man aged 18 to 35 who received the YFV17D yellow fever vaccine.

This clonotype was observed at least ten times. CDR3 in amino acids: CASSQMGWYQETQYF. The CDR3, as DNA: TGTGCCAGCAGCCAAATGGGGTGGTACCAAGAGACCCAGTACTTC. V usage is TRBV7-2 and J usage is TRBJ2-5; no definite D call. Trimming took off 5 bases at V and 0 bases at J, with 13 bases between the two ends. The CDR3 is 15 amino acids. Germline CDR1 is SGHTA and CDR2 is FQGNSA.

This chain joins TRBV5-1 and TRBJ2-1, with 7 bases identical to TRBD2. The V segment lost 0 bases and the J segment 0 bases; nucleotides outside the gene matches: 6. CDR3 size: 17 residues. Looked up from germline, CDR1 is SGHRS and CDR2 is YFSETQ. CDR3 bases: TGCGCCAGCAGCTTGGGTGGCGGGGGAATCTCCTACAATGAGCAGTTCTTC. Its protein product is CASSLGGGGISYNEQFF.

CDR3 nucleotides: TGTGCCAGCACCCCCACACCTGGGGGCGACTCTGGCTACACCTTC. Translating it yields CASTPTPGGDSGYTF. The rearrangement joins TRBV7-8 to TRBJ1-2, with D possibly TRBD1 on 6 matching bases. Trimming removed 7 bases at V and 7 bases at J, with 22 bases between. This CDR3 spans 15 amino acids. CDR1 and CDR2 from the germline V gene are SGHVS and FQNEAQ.

This chain uses TRBV19 with TRBJ1-1; possible D gene TRBD1, 6 bases. The CDR3 spans 14 residues. In germline, CDR1 is LNHDA, CDR2 SQIVND (reference sequence). Trimming pared 7 bases from V and 1 base from J, leaving 13 bases between. CDR3 DNA: TGTGCCAGTAATCTACAGGGCCCGAACACTGAAGCTTTCTTT. It yields the protein CASNLQGPNTEAFF.

This clonotype was counted ten times or more. This rearrangement joins TRBV3-1 to TRBJ2-3; D may correspond to TRBD1 or TRBD2 (5 bases each). The CDR3 contains 15 residues. V was shortened by 1 base and J by 5 bases, with 13 bases between the two germline ends. Germline assignment: CDR1 LGHDT and CDR2 YNNKEL (reference sequence). Here the CDR3 reads CASSQVGLGGDTQYF. The CDR3 DNA is TGTGCCAGCAGCCAAGTGGGGCTAGGAGGAGATACGCAGTATTTT.

The chain couples TRBV27 to TRBJ2-2; tentatively, D is TRBD1 or TRBD2 (6 bases each). The CDR3 length is 18 residues. Looked up from germline, CDR1 is MNHEY and CDR2 is SMNVEV (reference sequence). V shed 0 bases and J shed 4 bases, with 18 bases lying between them. The DNA for the CDR3 is TGTGCCAGCAGTTTATCGGTTAGGGGGTCAGCGGGCACCGGGGAGCTGTTTTTT. Translation gives CASSLSVRGSAGTGELFF.

This clonotype was seen at least ten times. The chain employs TRBV7-2 and TRBJ2-1, with 7 nucleotides matching TRBD2. Germline CDR1 SGHTA, CDR2 FQGNSA. The CDR3 is made up of 13 amino acids. V lost 1 base, J lost 10 bases, and 4 bases stayed unmatched. CDR3 amino acids: CASSLEGSGEQFF. DNA of the CDR3: TGTGCCAGCAGCTTAGAGGGTAGCGGGGAGCAGTTCTTC.

For the CDR3, the DNA is TGTGCCAGCAGGCGGACAGTTCAAGTTGAAAAACTGTTTTTT. Encoded protein: CASRRTVQVEKLFF. This sequence joins TRBV6-5 and TRBJ1-4, with D possibly being TRBD1 (6 bases). The germline CDR1 and CDR2 sequences are MNHEY and SVGAGI. The CDR3 has 14 amino acids. Trimming pared 6 bases from V and 7 bases from J, leaving 15 bases between.

The chain has TRBV2 and TRBJ2-7; the match to TRBD1 covers 11 bases. This CDR3 has 14 residues. The V gene's germline CDR1 is SNHLY and CDR2 FYNNEI. The V gene end was trimmed by 8 bases and the J gene end by 4 bases; junction bases not matched to a gene: 7. The CDR3 protein is CASGKDRGLYEQYF. The CDR3 region has the DNA TGTGCCAGCGGAAAGGACAGGGGGCTGTACGAGCAGTACTTC. Full variable domain (outside the CDR3, taken from reference TRBV2 and TRBJ2-7): EPEVTQTPSHQVTQMGQEVILRCVPISNHLYFYWYRQILGQKVEFLVSFYNNEISEKSEIFDDQFSVERPDGSNFTLKIRSTKLEDSAMYFCASGKDRGLYEQYFGPGTRLTVT.

This clonotype was recorded many times. This chain links TRBV5-1 with TRBJ2-4; D is unresolved. Trimming removed 4 bases at V and 2 bases at J, with 7 bases between. The CDR3 extends over 13 amino acids. CDR1 and CDR2 from the germline V gene are SGHRS and YFSETQ. The DNA of the CDR3 is TGCGCCAGCAGCCCCGCGCCCAAAAACATTCAGTACTTC. Amino acids: CASSPAPKNIQYF. Looking up the rest from reference TRBV5-1 and TRBJ2-4 gives the full variable domain: KAGVTQTPRYLIKTRGQQVTLSCSPISGHRSVSWYQQTPGQGLQFLFEYFSETQRNKGNFPGRFSGRQFSNSRSEMNVSTLELGDSALYLCASSPAPKNIQYFGAGTRLSVL.